By sample fraction, the clone carrying this T cell receptor (beta chain) is medium-sized. Bulk TCR libraries were made with methods that had been previously described and with listed TCR primers. TCRdb used MiXCR to reprocess the PCR reads, holding one entry per CDR3 protein. The table shows over 60,000 distinct CDR3 sequences, with roughly a fifth occurring only once. In germline, CDR1 is SGHTA, CDR2 FQGNSA. CDR3 length: 18 residues. V lost 4 bases to trimming and J lost 3 bases, with 22 bases between them. The data derive from a study of molecular identifiers for immune sequencing clone quantification.

This clonotype was sampled from a human donor in good health. Some libraries in this study had Jurkat cell RNA spiked in. This chain uses TRBV7-2 with TRBJ2-1, with a possible D match to TRBD2 (6 bases). The sample consisted of naive CD8+ T cells from blood, with Jurkat cell RNA spiked in. Subset meaning: FACS-sorted CD8+CD4-CCR7+CD45RA+ naive T cells. CDR3 DNA sequence: TGTGCCAGCAGCTCAGCGGGCGGGACGGTTGGGCGCTACAATGAGCAGTTCTTC. Its translation is CASSSAGGTVGRYNEQFF.